This T cell receptor (beta chain) was recorded in a study of blood T cell repertoires in COVID-19. Study-wide context: Samples of COVID-19 (acute and convalescent) were obtained from the United States, Italy and Spain.

The CDR3 loop spans 13 amino acids. The ends lost 6 bases at V and 0 bases at J; junction bases unmatched: 2. The repertoire was sequenced with immunoSEQ multiplex PCR; TCRdb's copy has only in-frame clones and lacks some. Seen here are about 190,000 clones, 84% observed once, and the top ten hold about 20%. The chain is built from TRBV12-3 or TRBV12-4 and TRBJ2-7, with 7 positions matching TRBD1. The sample taken for sequencing was peripheral blood. The clonotype was recovered from a human donor in a cohort sampled during active COVID-19. CDR3 sequence (DNA): TGTGCCAGCAGGAGGGACAGCTCCTACGAGCAGTACTTC. Translating it yields CASRRDSSYEQYF.